Shown below are 4 T cell receptor beta chains from a single sample sequenced in a study of naive and memory T cell subsets. An equimolar mix of two oligonucleotides served as the beta constant-region primer for TRBC1 and TRBC2. TCRdb used MiXCR to reprocess the UMI-ligation and nested PCR reads, holding one entry per CDR3 protein. The table has approximately 82,000 distinct CDR3 sequences, about 6.5% seen once. Sample: central memory CD4+ T cells from blood. All receptors come from a human donor in good health.

This clonotype appeared a few times. The chain carries TRBV4-3 and TRBJ2-5; possible D gene TRBD2, 6 bases. Trimming removed 3 bases at V and 9 bases at J, with 8 bases between. The germline V gene encodes CDR1 LGHNA and CDR2 YSLEER. This CDR3 spans 11 amino acids. The CDR3: CASSQGGSQYF. The CDR3 DNA reads as TGCGCCAGCAGCCAGGGGGGTTCCCAGTACTTC.

This clonotype came up many times. The chain links TRBV29-1 to TRBJ1-2; D gene uncertain. The CDR3 is 14 residues long. Per germline, CDR1 SQVTM and CDR2 ANQGSEA. Deletions cut 4 bases from V and 0 bases from J, with 12 bases between. CDR3 in amino acids: CSVANPGSNYGYTF. As DNA, the CDR3 is TGCAGCGTTGCGAATCCCGGTTCTAACTATGGCTACACCTTC.

The chain has TRBV2 and TRBJ2-7, with TRBD2 matching over 8 bases. Germline-derived CDR1 and CDR2 are SNHLY and FYNNEI. After removal of 7 bases from V and 7 bases from J, the junction contained 12 bases not matched to a gene. This CDR3 region has 14 residues. CDR3 residues: CASTRRREGGEQYF. CDR3 nucleotide sequence: TGTGCCAGCACGCGACGCCGGGAGGGGGGAGAGCAGTACTTC.

This clonotype is classed as medium-sized. The chain links TRBV6-2 or TRBV6-3 to TRBJ1-1, with D possibly being TRBD1 (5 bases). In germline, CDR1 is MNHEY, CDR2 SVGEGT. Deletions cut 6 bases from V and 5 bases from J, with 28 bases between. The length of the CDR3 is 18 residues. CDR3 coding DNA: TGTGCCAGCAGACAACCGGGGGAGGGAGGGTATCGTCGGACTGAAGCTTTCTTT. As protein: CASRQPGEGGYRRTEAFF.